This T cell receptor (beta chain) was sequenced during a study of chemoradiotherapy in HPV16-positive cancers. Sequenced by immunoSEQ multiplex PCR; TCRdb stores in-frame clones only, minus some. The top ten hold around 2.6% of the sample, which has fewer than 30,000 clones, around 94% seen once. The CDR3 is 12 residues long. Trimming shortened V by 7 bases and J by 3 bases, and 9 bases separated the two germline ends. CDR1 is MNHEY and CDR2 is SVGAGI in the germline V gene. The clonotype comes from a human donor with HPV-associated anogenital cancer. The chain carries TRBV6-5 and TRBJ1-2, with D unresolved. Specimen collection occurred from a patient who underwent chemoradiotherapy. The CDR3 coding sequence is TGTGCCAGCAAGGACTTTTACTATGGCTACACCTTC. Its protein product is CASKDFYYGYTF.